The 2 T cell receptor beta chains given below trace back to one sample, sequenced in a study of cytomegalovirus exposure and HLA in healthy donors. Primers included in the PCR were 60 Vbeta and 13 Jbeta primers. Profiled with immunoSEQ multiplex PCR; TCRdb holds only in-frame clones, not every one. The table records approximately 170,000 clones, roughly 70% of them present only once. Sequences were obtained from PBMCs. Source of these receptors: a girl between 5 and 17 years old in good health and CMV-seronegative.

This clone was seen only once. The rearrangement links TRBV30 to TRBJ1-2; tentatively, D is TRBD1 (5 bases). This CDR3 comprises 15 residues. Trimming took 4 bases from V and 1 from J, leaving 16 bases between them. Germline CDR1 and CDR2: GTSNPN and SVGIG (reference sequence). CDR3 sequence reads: CAWIPRGNYNYGYTF. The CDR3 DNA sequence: TGTGCCTGGATCCCTCGGGGGAACTATAACTATGGCTACACCTTC.

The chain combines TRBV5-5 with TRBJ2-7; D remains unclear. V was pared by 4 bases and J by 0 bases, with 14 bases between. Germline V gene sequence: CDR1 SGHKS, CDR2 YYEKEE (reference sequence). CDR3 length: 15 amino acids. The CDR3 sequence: CASSTLSTSSYEQYF. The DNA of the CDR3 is TGTGCCAGCAGCACCCTGTCGACAAGCTCCTACGAGCAGTACTTC.